This TCR beta chain was sequenced for a study of Ad26.COV2.S vaccination and SARS-CoV-2 variants. V was clipped by 1 base and J by 3 bases, with 16 bases between them. The germline V gene encodes CDR1 SGHVS and CDR2 FNYEAQ. This CDR3 has 17 residues. Sample treatment: around 19 received Ad26.COV2.S at low or high dose, single or two shots; about 5 received placebo; per-sample allocation not given. On day 63 after the first injection, vaccine and placebo recipients gave samples. Libraries were prepared by immunoSEQ multiplex PCR; TCRdb keeps only in-frame clonotypes and omits some of them. Of hundreds of thousands of clones listed, about 88% are singletons.

J is TRBJ2-1 and V is TRBV7-6, with D perhaps matching TRBD2 (7 bases). The source is a person aged 18-60 years who received the Ad26.COV2.S COVID-19 vaccine or a placebo. This specimen was peripheral blood, taken in a trial of Ad26.COV2.S vaccine versus placebo. The CDR3, as DNA: TGTGCCAGCAGCTTAGTCGATGTGGGGGGGCTCTACAATGAGCAGTTCTTC. Amino acid sequence: CASSLVDVGGLYNEQFF.